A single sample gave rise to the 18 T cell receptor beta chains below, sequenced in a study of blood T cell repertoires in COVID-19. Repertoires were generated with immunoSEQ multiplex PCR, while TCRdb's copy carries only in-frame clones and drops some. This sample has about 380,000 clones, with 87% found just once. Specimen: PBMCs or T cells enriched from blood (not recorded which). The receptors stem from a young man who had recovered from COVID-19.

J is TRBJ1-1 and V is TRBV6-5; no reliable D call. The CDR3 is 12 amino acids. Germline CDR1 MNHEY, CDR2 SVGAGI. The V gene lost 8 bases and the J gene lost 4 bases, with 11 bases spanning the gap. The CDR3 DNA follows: TGTGCCAGCTGTCGGGTGGGCACTGAAGCTTTCTTT. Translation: CASCRVGTEAFF.

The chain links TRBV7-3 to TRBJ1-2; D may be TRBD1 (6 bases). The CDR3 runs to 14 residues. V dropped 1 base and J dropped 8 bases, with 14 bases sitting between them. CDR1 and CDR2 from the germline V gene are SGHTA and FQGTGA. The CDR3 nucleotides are TGTGCCAGCAGCTTAATTCAGGGGCAGGGAGGCTACACCTTC. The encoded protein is CASSLIQGQGGYTF.

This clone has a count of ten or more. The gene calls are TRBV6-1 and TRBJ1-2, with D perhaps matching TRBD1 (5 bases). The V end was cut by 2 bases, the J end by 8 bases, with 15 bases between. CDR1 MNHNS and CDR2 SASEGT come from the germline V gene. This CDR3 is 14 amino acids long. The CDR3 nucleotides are TGTGCCAGCAGTGAAACGGCAGCCACAGGAGGCTACACCTTC. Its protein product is CASSETAATGGYTF.

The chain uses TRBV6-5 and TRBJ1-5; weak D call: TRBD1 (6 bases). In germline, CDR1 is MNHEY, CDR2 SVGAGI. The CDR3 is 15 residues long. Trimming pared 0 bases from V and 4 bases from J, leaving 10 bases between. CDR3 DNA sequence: TGTGCCAGCAGTTACTCGATCACAGGGAATCAGCCCCAGCATTTT. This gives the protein CASSYSITGNQPQHF.

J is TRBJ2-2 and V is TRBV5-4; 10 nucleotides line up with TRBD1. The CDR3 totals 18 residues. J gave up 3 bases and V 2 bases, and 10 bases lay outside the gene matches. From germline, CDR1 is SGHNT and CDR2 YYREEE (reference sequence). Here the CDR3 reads CASSFPGQGSGDTGELFF. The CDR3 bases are TGTGCCAGCAGCTTCCCGGGACAGGGGTCGGGTGACACCGGGGAGCTGTTTTTT.

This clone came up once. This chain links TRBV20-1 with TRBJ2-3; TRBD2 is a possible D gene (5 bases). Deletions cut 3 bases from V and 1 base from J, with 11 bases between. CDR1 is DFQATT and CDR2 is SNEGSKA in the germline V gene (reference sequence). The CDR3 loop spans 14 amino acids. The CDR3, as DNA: TGCAGTGCTAGTAATGTCGGGGGCACAGATACGCAGTATTTT. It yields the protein CSASNVGGTDTQYF.

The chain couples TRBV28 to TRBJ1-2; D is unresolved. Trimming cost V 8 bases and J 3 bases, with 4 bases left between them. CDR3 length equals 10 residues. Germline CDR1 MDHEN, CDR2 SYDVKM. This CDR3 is CASVDYGYTF. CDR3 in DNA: TGTGCCAGCGTCGACTATGGCTACACCTTC.

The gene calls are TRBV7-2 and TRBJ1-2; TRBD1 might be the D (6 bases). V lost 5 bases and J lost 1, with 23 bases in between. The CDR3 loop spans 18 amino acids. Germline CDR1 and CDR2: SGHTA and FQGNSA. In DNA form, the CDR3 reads TGTGCCAGCAGCCCGGCGGGTGGCAGGGGATTGGGTAACTATGGCTACACCTTC. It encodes CASSPAGGRGLGNYGYTF.

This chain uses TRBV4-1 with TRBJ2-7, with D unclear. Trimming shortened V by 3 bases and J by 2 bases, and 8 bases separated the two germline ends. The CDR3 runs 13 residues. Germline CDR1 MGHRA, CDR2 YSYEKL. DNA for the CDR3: TGCGCCAGCAGCCACCAATCTACCTACGAGCAGTACTTC. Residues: CASSHQSTYEQYF.

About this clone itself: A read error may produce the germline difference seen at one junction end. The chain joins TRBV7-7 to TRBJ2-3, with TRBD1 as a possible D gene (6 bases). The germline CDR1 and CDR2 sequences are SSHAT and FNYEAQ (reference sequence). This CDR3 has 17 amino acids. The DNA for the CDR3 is TGTGCTAGCAGCTCATTGCTGGGCAGGGGCGGCACAGATACGCAGTATTTT. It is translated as CASSSLLGRGGTDTQYF.

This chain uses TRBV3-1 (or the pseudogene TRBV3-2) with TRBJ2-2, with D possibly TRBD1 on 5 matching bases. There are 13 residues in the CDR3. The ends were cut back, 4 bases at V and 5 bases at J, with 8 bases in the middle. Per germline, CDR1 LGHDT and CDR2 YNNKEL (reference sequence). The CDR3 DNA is TGTGCCAGCAGCCTCCAGGGTACCGGGGAGCTGTTTTTT. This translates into CASSLQGTGELFF.

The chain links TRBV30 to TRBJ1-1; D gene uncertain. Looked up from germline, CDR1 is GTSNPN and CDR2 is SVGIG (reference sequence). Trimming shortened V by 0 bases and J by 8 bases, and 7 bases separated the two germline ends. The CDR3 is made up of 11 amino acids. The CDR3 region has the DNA TGTGCCTGGAGTGTATTCGGGGAAGCTTTCTTT. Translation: CAWSVFGEAFF.

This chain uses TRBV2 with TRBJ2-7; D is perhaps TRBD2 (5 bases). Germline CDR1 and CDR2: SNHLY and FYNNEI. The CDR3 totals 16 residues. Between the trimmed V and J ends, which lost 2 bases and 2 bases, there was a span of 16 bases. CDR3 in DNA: TGTGCCAGCAGTGAATATTCCACGGTCGGGACCTACGAGCAGTACTTC. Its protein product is CASSEYSTVGTYEQYF.

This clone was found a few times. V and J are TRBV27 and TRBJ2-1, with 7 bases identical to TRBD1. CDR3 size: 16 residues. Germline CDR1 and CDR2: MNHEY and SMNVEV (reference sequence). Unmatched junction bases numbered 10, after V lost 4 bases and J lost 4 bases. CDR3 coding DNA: TGTGCCAGCAGTTCCCCGGGACAGAGATCTTACAATGAGCAGTTCTTC. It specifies CASSSPGQRSYNEQFF.

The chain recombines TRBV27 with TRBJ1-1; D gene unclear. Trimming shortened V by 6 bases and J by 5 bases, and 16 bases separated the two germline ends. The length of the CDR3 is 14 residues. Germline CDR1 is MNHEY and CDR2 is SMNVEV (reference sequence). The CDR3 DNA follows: TGTGCCAGCAGCACCGTTAGAGGGAGAACTGAAGCTTTCTTT. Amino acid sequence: CASSTVRGRTEAFF.

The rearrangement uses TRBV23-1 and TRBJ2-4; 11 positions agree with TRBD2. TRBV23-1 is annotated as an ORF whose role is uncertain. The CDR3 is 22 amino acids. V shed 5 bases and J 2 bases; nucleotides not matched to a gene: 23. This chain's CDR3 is CASSNPPTRLAGKTDSKNIQYF. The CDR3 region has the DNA TGCGCCAGCAGTAATCCGCCCACGCGACTAGCGGGGAAAACAGATTCCAAAAACATTCAGTACTTC.

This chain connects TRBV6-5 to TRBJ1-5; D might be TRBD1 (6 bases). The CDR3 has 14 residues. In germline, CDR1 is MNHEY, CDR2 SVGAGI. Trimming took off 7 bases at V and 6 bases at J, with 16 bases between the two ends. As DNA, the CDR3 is TGTGCCAGCACTACTACAGGGTCGGGTCAGCCCCAGCATTTT. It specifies CASTTTGSGQPQHF.

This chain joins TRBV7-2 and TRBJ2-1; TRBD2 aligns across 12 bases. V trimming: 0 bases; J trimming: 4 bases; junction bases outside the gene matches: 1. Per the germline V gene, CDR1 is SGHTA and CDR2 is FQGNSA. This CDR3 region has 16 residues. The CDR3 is CASSLAGLAGYNEQFF. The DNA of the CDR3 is TGTGCCAGCAGCTTAGCGGGACTAGCGGGTTACAATGAGCAGTTCTTC.